Listed here are 8 T cell receptor beta chains from one sample, sequenced in a study of T cells after posttransplantation cyclophosphamide. Cyclophosphamide on days +3 and +4 followed busulfan-fludarabine conditioning and a marrow graft. Data came from immunoSEQ multiplex PCR; TCRdb stores just in-frame clones and leaves some out. The sample holds 12,000 or so clones, about 90% seen once. This specimen was PBMCs, taken after allogeneic stem cell transplant with posttransplant cyclophosphamide. These TCRs come from a female patient between 30 and 39 years old who received an allogeneic stem cell transplant from an unrelated donor, was CMV-positive, and had no GVHD. Some T cells may have originated in the graft donor.

This chain joins TRBV12-5 and TRBJ2-1, with D possibly matching TRBD1 (6 bases). The CDR3 sequence is 14 residues long. Trimming pared 7 bases from V and 6 bases from J, leaving 16 bases between. Per the germline V gene, CDR1 is LGHNT and CDR2 is FRNRAP. The CDR3 here is CASARVGASNEQFF. The DNA for the CDR3 is TGTGCTAGTGCCCGAGTGGGGGCTAGCAATGAGCAGTTCTTC.

Comments on this clone: A read error may produce the germline difference seen at one junction end. V is TRBV5-1 and J is TRBJ2-7; D is ambiguous. CDR3 length equals 16 residues. Per germline, CDR1 SGHRS and CDR2 YFSETQ. Here the CDR3 reads CASSPLASPRPYGQYF. DNA for the CDR3: TGCGCCAGCAGCCCCCTTGCCTCTCCGAGGCCCTACGGGCAGTACTTC.

The CDR3 nucleotides are TGTGCCAGCAGCTGGAGGAGAGACGATGAGCAGTTCTTC. This gives the protein CASSWRRDDEQFF. The V gene is TRBV11-2, the J gene TRBJ2-1, with D perhaps matching TRBD2 (5 bases). The length of the CDR3 is 13 residues. From germline, CDR1 is SGHAT and CDR2 FQNNGV. With 4 bases removed from V and 8 bases from J, the gap between germline ends came to 12 bases.

This sequence joins TRBV6-5 and TRBJ1-5; perhaps TRBD1 as D (6 bases). V lost 5 bases, J lost 4 bases, and 15 bases lay in between. CDR3 size: 15 residues. Germline CDR1 and CDR2: MNHEY and SVGAGI. CDR3 coding DNA: TGTGCCAGCAGTCCTTTAGGACAGCTTAATCAGCCCCAGCATTTT. Translated: CASSPLGQLNQPQHF.

This clone was recorded only once. The V and J genes are TRBV29-1 and TRBJ2-2; D not resolved. Germline lookup yields CDR1 SQVTM and CDR2 ANQGSEA. Between the trimmed V and J ends, which lost 7 bases and 4 bases, there was a span of 7 bases. CDR3 size: 11 residues. CDR3 sequence: CSGSLTGELFF. CDR3 sequence (DNA): TGCAGCGGAAGCCTCACCGGGGAGCTGTTTTTT.

This chain connects TRBV30 to TRBJ2-3; D ambiguous. V was shortened by 6 bases and J by 2 bases, with 9 bases between the two germline ends. From germline, CDR1 is GTSNPN and CDR2 SVGIG (reference sequence). The CDR3 has 12 residues. CDR3 DNA sequence: TGTGCCTGCTGCGGCCACACAGATACGCAGTATTTT. Its translation is CACCGHTDTQYF.

This chain uses TRBV11-2 with TRBJ2-2, with TRBD2 matching over 10 bases. This CDR3 region has 17 residues. V shed 6 bases and J 5 bases; nucleotides not matched to a gene: 12. Germline CDR1 and CDR2: SGHAT and FQNNGV. CDR3 amino acids: CASRRISGGPRTGELFF. The CDR3 DNA follows: TGTGCCAGCAGACGGATTAGCGGGGGGCCTCGAACCGGGGAGCTGTTTTTT.

The chain joins TRBV30 to TRBJ2-7, with D maybe TRBD2 (6 bases). This CDR3 region has 14 residues. V gave up 2 bases and J gave up 0 bases, with 11 bases separating them. Looked up from germline, CDR1 is GTSNPN and CDR2 is SVGIG (reference sequence). In DNA, the CDR3 is TGTGCCTGGAGTACGCAGGGAGGCTCCTACGAGCAGTACTTC. Amino acid sequence: CAWSTQGGSYEQYF. Full variable domain (rest looked up from reference TRBV30 and TRBJ2-7): SQTIHQWPATLVQPVGSPLSLECTVEGTSNPNLYWYRQAAGRGLQLLFYSVGIGQISSEVPQNLSASRPQDRQFILSSKKLLLSDSGFYLCAWSTQGGSYEQYFGPGTRLTVT.